This T cell receptor (beta chain) emerged from a study of CD8 T cells in Susac syndrome. Overall study results and limits: As the study acknowledged, the number of individuals in its TCR sequencing and HLA analysis was relatively small.

Of note for this clonotype: Its antigen is as yet unknown.

RNA amounts of about 0.5 to 1 ug underwent reverse transcription with random hexamers. TCRdb used MiXCR to reprocess the immunoSEQ multiplex PCR reads, holding one entry per CDR3 protein. The sample yields about 150,000 distinct CDR3 sequences, about 94% seen once. Relapsing-remitting disease, either stable or active, was present in the treatment-naive patients who were the multiple sclerosis controls. This receptor was taken from a human donor with multiple sclerosis. Source material: CD8+ T cells from PBMCs.

For the CDR3, the DNA is TGTGCCAGCAGCGTACCGGGACTCTATCCATCCTACGAGCAGTACTTC. Protein sequence: CASSVPGLYPSYEQYF. The rearrangement joins TRBV7-9 to TRBJ2-7; D perhaps matches TRBD2 (6 bases). The CDR3 covers 16 residues. Trimming left V 5 bases short and J 1 base short, with 18 bases between. Looked up from germline, CDR1 is SEHNR and CDR2 is FQNEAQ (reference sequence).